The clone carrying this T cell receptor (beta chain) was counted a few times. Its matching antigen is unknown. Then a second PCR, running roughly 7 to 11 cycles, was carried out with a sample-barcoded 5' primer and a J-beta primer mix. TCRdb re-called the 5' RACE reads through MiXCR, storing one row per CDR3 protein. Among approximately 1,000,000 distinct CDR3 sequences listed, more than 30% were seen once. These data originate in a study of blood T cells in healthy people across ages. This CDR3 contains 18 residues. Germline values: CDR1 MDHEN, CDR2 SYDVKM. Study results and caveats: Diversity of TCR beta correlated strongly with naive T cell percentage.

The receptor's source is a man aged 18-30 years in good health. What was sequenced was blood. J is TRBJ2-1 and V is TRBV28, with TRBD1 matching over 9 bases. The end of the DNA fits TRBJ2-7 better, so the J call may be wrong. This CDR3 reads CASSLRGQGFPSYNEQYF. CDR3 bases: TGTGCCAGCAGTTTAAGGGGACAGGGCTTTCCCTCCTACAATGAGCAGTACTTC.